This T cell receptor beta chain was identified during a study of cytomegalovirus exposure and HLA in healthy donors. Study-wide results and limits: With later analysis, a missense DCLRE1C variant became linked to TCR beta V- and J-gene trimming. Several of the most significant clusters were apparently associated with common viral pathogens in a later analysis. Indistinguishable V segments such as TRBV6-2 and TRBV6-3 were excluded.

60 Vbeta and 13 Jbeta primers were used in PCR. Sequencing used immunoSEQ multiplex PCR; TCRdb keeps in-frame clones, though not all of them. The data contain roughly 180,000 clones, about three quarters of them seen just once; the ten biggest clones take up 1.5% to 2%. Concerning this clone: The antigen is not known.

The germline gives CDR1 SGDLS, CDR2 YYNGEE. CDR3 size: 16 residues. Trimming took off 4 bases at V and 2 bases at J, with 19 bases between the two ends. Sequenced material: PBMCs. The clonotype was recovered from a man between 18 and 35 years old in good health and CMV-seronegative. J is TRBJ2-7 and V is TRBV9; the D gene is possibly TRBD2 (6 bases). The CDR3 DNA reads TGTGCCAGCAGCCCACACTCCTTAGCGGATCCCTACGAGCAGTACTTC. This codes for CASSPHSLADPYEQYF.